A single T cell receptor (beta chain) is shown here with its context. Its cognate antigen is unknown. The sample comes from a study of identical twins. Findings of the study overall: Within cord blood, abundant beta clonotypes carried fewer insertions, but memory repertoires showed no such trend. Recombination models fit unrelated individuals' TCR alpha sharing but underestimated twins'.

TCRdb independently ran MiXCR on the 5' RACE reads; one entry per CDR3 protein. In the table there are about 240,000 distinct CDR3 sequences, about 13% of which are singletons. The sample was also linked to a second study, of yellow fever vaccine responses in identical twins.

The sample was memory (CD45RO+) T cells sorted from blood. The sequence was collected from a woman under 30 in good health.

The CDR3 bases are TGTGCCACCACCCAGCGGCCAGGGCGAGAGACCCAGTACTTC. It is translated as CATTQRPGRETQYF. This chain links TRBV24-1 with TRBJ2-5; either TRBD1 or TRBD2 may fit D (5 bases each). CDR3 size: 14 residues. Germline assignment: CDR1 KGHDR and CDR2 SFDVKD. V was clipped by 8 bases and J by 4 bases, with 16 bases between them.